The 30 T cell receptor beta chains listed next were all sequenced from one sample in a study of memory B cells and T cells in multiple sclerosis. For these TCRs, the target antigens are not known. Stimulus-free culture yielded autoproliferating CFSE-dim and non-proliferating CFSE-high T cells, each sequenced separately. Cultures began with some 49 million CFSE-labeled PBMCs, unstimulated for under 8 days, with replicate wells pooled. Some clones are missing from TCRdb's copy, which holds only in-frame ones; the method was immunoSEQ multiplex PCR. The repertoire includes approximately 47,000 clones, approximately 80% of them detected once, and roughly 1% sits in the top ten. Sequencing input: PBMCs from blood kept in culture. The origin of the receptors is a human donor with multiple sclerosis.

The rearrangement uses TRBV7-8 and TRBJ2-7; no reliable D call. The germline V gene encodes CDR1 SGHVS and CDR2 FQNEAQ. The CDR3 spans 14 residues. Trimming left V 0 bases short and J 0 bases short, with 6 bases between. The CDR3 sequence: CASSLAPPSYEQYF. The DNA for the CDR3 is TGTGCCAGCAGCTTAGCTCCGCCCTCCTACGAGCAGTACTTC.

CDR3 coding DNA: TGCGCCAGCAGCCAAGAATCCCGGGGGTTGAGCTCCTACGAGCAGTACTTC. Translating gives CASSQESRGLSSYEQYF. The chain employs TRBV4-3 and TRBJ2-7; D perhaps matches TRBD2 (6 bases). The CDR3 contains 17 residues. The V and J ends lost 0 bases and 0 bases respectively, with 15 bases between them. The V gene's germline CDR1 is LGHNA and CDR2 YSLEER.

The CDR3 loop is CASSLVSGEAFF. The CDR3 DNA sequence: TGCGCCAGCAGCTTGGTTTCAGGGGAAGCTTTCTTT. The rearrangement joins TRBV5-1 to TRBJ1-1; weak D call: TRBD1 (5 bases). From germline, CDR1 is SGHRS and CDR2 YFSETQ. With 0 bases removed from V and 8 bases from J, the gap between germline ends came to 8 bases. The CDR3 totals 12 residues.

The chain is built from TRBV18 and TRBJ1-2; 8 nucleotides match TRBD1. CDR1 and CDR2 (germline): KGHSH, LQKENI. Losses at the gene ends were 1 base for V and 4 bases for J; bases not matched to a gene: 8. This CDR3 has 16 residues. The DNA of the CDR3 is TGTGCCAGCTCACCACGAAAGGACAGGGTAGGCTATGGCTACACCTTC. This encodes CASSPRKDRVGYGYTF.

The rearrangement uses TRBV4-3 and TRBJ2-7; D perhaps matches TRBD2 (6 bases). The germline V gene has CDR1 LGHNA and CDR2 YSLEER. This CDR3 spans 16 amino acids. The V and J ends lost 2 bases and 4 bases respectively, with 18 bases between them. CDR3 residues: CASSQSEGLPSYEQYF. CDR3 DNA: TGCGCCAGCAGCCAATCGGAGGGTTTGCCGTCGTACGAGCAGTACTTC.

V is TRBV2 and J is TRBJ1-1, with D perhaps matching TRBD1 (5 bases). Germline V CDR1 and CDR2: SNHLY, FYNNEI. This CDR3 has 10 amino acids. Trimming removed 6 bases at V and 10 bases at J, with 9 bases between. The CDR3: CASSLDRAFF. The CDR3 DNA reads TGTGCCAGCAGCCTTGACAGAGCTTTCTTT. The full variable domain, with the rest looked up from reference TRBV2 and TRBJ1-1, is EPEVTQTPSHQVTQMGQEVILRCVPISNHLYFYWYRQILGQKVEFLVSFYNNEISEKSEIFDDQFSVERPDGSNFTLKIRSTKLEDSAMYFCASSLDRAFFGQGTRLTVV.

The genes are TRBV27 and TRBJ1-5; 8 bases are a match to TRBD1. V was pared by 6 bases and J by 3 bases, with 7 bases of the junction left unmatched. From germline, CDR1 is MNHEY and CDR2 SMNVEV (reference sequence). This CDR3 region has 15 residues. Here the CDR3 DNA reads TGTGCCAGCAGGCAGGGGGCACGGGACAATCAGCCCCAGCATTTT. Translating it yields CASRQGARDNQPQHF.

This chain links TRBV5-1 with TRBJ1-1; D might be TRBD1 (5 bases). Germline values: CDR1 SGHRS, CDR2 YFSETQ. V shed 0 bases and J shed 0 bases, with 9 bases lying between them. The CDR3 has 15 amino acids. The CDR3 DNA follows: TGCGCCAGCAGCTTGGAGGGGATAATGAACACTGAAGCTTTCTTT. It yields the protein CASSLEGIMNTEAFF.

This chain connects TRBV28 to TRBJ2-7; D assignment may be TRBD1 or TRBD2 (5 bases each). This CDR3 region has 13 residues. The germline V gene encodes CDR1 MDHEN and CDR2 SYDVKM. Trimming cost V 10 bases and J 0 bases, with 13 bases left between them. The CDR3 DNA reads TGTGCCACCCGGGACCCTTTCTCCTACGAGCAGTACTTC. It yields the protein CATRDPFSYEQYF. The variable domain in full, with the rest retrieved from reference TRBV28 and TRBJ2-7, is DVKVTQSSRYLVKRTGEKVFLECVQDMDHENMFWYRQDPGLGLRLIYFSYDVKMKEKGDIPEGYSVSREKKERFSLILESASTNQTSMYLCATRDPFSYEQYFGPGTRLTVT.

This clone has just one count. The chain recombines TRBV19 with TRBJ2-1; tentatively, D is TRBD1 (6 bases). Germline CDR1 is LNHDA and CDR2 is SQIVND (reference sequence). V was pared by 1 base and J by 9 bases, with 13 bases between. The CDR3 spans 14 residues. Written as DNA, the CDR3 is TGTGCCAGTAGTATAGCCAGGGGCCATGGTGAGCAGTTCTTC. Protein product: CASSIARGHGEQFF.

This rearrangement joins TRBV5-8 to TRBJ1-2; D is ambiguous. Germline-derived CDR1 and CDR2 are SGHTS and YDEGEE. This CDR3 is built from 14 residues. The V end was cut by 1 base, the J end by 8 bases, with 15 bases between. The CDR3 bases are TGTGCCAGCAGCTTGCGGTCTGGCATACTCGGCTACACCTTC. Residues: CASSLRSGILGYTF.

This chain joins TRBV6-1 and TRBJ1-5, with D perhaps matching TRBD1 (6 bases). The CDR3 runs to 11 residues. Trimming removed 7 bases at V and 5 bases at J, with 6 bases between. Germline V gene lookup returns CDR1 MNHNS and CDR2 SASEGT. CDR3: CASKGDQPQHF. CDR3 nucleotide sequence: TGTGCCAGCAAGGGGGATCAGCCCCAGCATTTT.

V is TRBV11-2 and J is TRBJ1-1; D gene ambiguous. Germline CDR1 SGHAT, CDR2 FQNNGV. The CDR3 runs 15 residues. V was shortened by 6 bases and J by 4 bases, with 18 bases between the two germline ends. This chain's CDR3 is CASSFSGPRPTEAFF. CDR3 sequence (DNA): TGTGCCAGCAGTTTTTCGGGCCCGAGGCCCACTGAAGCTTTCTTT.

This clone appeared a few times. This chain uses TRBV7-3 with TRBJ2-5; 7 bases agree with TRBD2. J gave up 5 bases and V 2 bases, and 5 bases lay outside the gene matches. The CDR3 is 14 amino acids. Germline CDR1 is SGHTA and CDR2 is FQGTGA. The CDR3 coding sequence is TGTGCCAGCAGCTTAGGGGGAGGGCCGGAGACCCAGTACTTC. Its translation is CASSLGGGPETQYF.

J is TRBJ1-4 and V is TRBV6-6; 8 nucleotides agree with TRBD1. V shed 2 bases and J 8 bases; nucleotides not matched to a gene: 7. Germline CDR1 reads MNHNY; CDR2 reads SVGAGI (reference sequence). The CDR3 sequence is 15 residues long. Here the CDR3 DNA reads TGTGCCAGCAGTTACCGAGACAGGGGTAACGAAAAACTGTTTTTT. Translated: CASSYRDRGNEKLFF.

CDR3 coding DNA: TGTGCCAGCAGTTTGTTGAGCGGGGGCGCCGGGGAGCTGTTTTTT. Protein sequence: CASSLLSGGAGELFF. The rearrangement uses TRBV6-6 and TRBJ2-2, with 8 bases identical to TRBD2. With V trimmed by 4 bases and J by 6 bases, 7 bases remained unmatched. Looked up from germline, CDR1 is MNHNY and CDR2 is SVGAGI (reference sequence). CDR3 size: 15 residues.

This clone was seen a few times. The gene calls are TRBV18 and TRBJ2-7; weak D call: TRBD2 (6 bases). V lost 2 bases and J lost 0, with 17 bases in between. This CDR3 has 17 amino acids. CDR1 and CDR2 from the germline V gene are KGHSH and LQKENI. The CDR3 DNA is TGTGCCAGCTCACCAGACGCGGGGACGGCTGTCTCCTACGAGCAGTACTTC. Amino acid sequence: CASSPDAGTAVSYEQYF.

This clone was seen more than once but under ten times. The genes are TRBV7-2 and TRBJ2-1; 10 nucleotides line up with TRBD1. From germline, CDR1 is SGHTA and CDR2 FQGNSA. J gave up 5 bases and V 11 bases, and 9 bases lay outside the gene matches. This CDR3 spans 14 amino acids. The CDR3 here is CACRTGTGDNEQFF. Here the CDR3 DNA reads TGTGCCTGTAGGACCGGGACAGGGGACAATGAGCAGTTCTTC.

This chain uses TRBV7-9 with TRBJ2-7; D remains unclear. V gave up 5 bases and J gave up 3 bases, with 5 bases separating them. Germline-derived CDR1 and CDR2 are SEHNR and FQNEAQ (reference sequence). There are 11 residues in the CDR3. Written as DNA, the CDR3 is TGTGCCAGCAGCCCCTTCTACGAGCAGTACTTC. It codes for CASSPFYEQYF. Full variable domain (missing parts from reference TRBV7-9 and TRBJ2-7): DTGVSQNPRHKITKRGQNVTFRCDPISEHNRLYWYRQTLGQGPEFLTYFQNEAQLEKSRLLSDRFSAERPKGSFSTLEIQRTEQGDSAMYLCASSPFYEQYFGPGTRLTVT.

The table lists this clone with a few counts. The rearrangement links TRBV7-2 to TRBJ1-6, with D perhaps TRBD1 (5 bases). The V and J ends lost 5 bases and 9 bases respectively, with 17 bases between them. There are 15 residues in the CDR3. Germline V lookup: CDR1 SGHTA, CDR2 FQGNSA. CDR3 amino acids: CASSPEPGRPSPLHF. CDR3 nucleotides: TGTGCCAGCAGCCCAGAGCCGGGACGACCTTCACCCCTCCACTTT.

J is TRBJ1-1 and V is TRBV19, with D hard to call. This CDR3 has 15 amino acids. Germline lookup yields CDR1 LNHDA and CDR2 SQIVND (reference sequence). Trimming removed 4 bases at V and 0 bases at J, with 12 bases between. This CDR3 reads CASSTLQSMNTEAFF. The DNA for the CDR3 is TGTGCCAGTAGTACCCTACAGAGCATGAACACTGAAGCTTTCTTT.

The chain carries TRBV28 and TRBJ1-2; D unresolved. Deletions cut 5 bases from V and 8 bases from J, with 24 bases between. This CDR3 contains 16 residues. Germline CDR1 reads MDHEN; CDR2 reads SYDVKM. CDR3 sequence: CASSPRHPGMAGGYTF. CDR3 nucleotide sequence: TGTGCCAGCAGTCCTCGACACCCCGGGATGGCCGGCGGCTACACCTTC.

This chain links TRBV25-1 with TRBJ2-5, with 10 bases aligning to TRBD1. Trimming took 7 bases from V and 3 from J; bases not matched to a gene: 11. The CDR3 runs 16 residues. Germline V gene data show CDR1 as MGHDK and CDR2 as SYGVNS. This CDR3 is CASTGTGVVMEETQYF. In DNA, the CDR3 is TGTGCCAGCACCGGGACAGGGGTCGTTATGGAAGAGACCCAGTACTTC.

The count of this clone is one. The chain employs TRBV4-2 and TRBJ1-1, with a weak D call TRBD1 (6 bases). This CDR3 contains 16 residues. V was trimmed by 1 base and J by 5 bases, leaving 17 bases between them. Germline CDR1 reads LGHNA; CDR2 reads YNFKEQ. For the CDR3, the DNA is TGTGCCAGCAGCCAAGGCCGAAGGGGGAGAGATACTGAAGCTTTCTTT. This codes for CASSQGRRGRDTEAFF.

This chain connects TRBV19 to TRBJ2-7; 9 bases align to TRBD1. Trimming took 4 bases from V and 5 from J; bases not matched to a gene: 6. The CDR3 runs to 14 residues. Germline lookup yields CDR1 LNHDA and CDR2 SQIVND (reference sequence). CDR3 sequence (DNA): TGTGCCAGTAGTACCGGGGACAGGGATCACGAGCAGTACTTC. It encodes CASSTGDRDHEQYF.

This clone was recorded only once. The CDR3 DNA is TGTGCCAGCAGCTTAGGAGGCAGTAATAATTCACCCCTCCACTTT. Translating gives CASSLGGSNNSPLHF. The genes are TRBV11-2 and TRBJ1-6; D unresolved. Between the trimmed V and J ends, which lost 1 base and 5 bases, there was a span of 9 bases. The germline CDR1 and CDR2 sequences are SGHAT and FQNNGV. The CDR3 is 15 amino acids.

This clone showed up just once. This may be a read error: a much more frequent sequence differs by one nucleotide. Other DNA sequences in the same sample also yield this CDR3. The V gene is TRBV9, the J gene TRBJ1-1; D possibly corresponds to TRBD1 (6 bases). This CDR3 comprises 14 residues. CDR1 is SGDLS, CDR2 YYNGEE, per germline. Trimming took 0 bases from V and 0 from J, leaving 6 bases between them. The CDR3 region is CASSVDRVNTEAFF. DNA for the CDR3: TGTGCCAGCAGCGTAGACAGGGTGAACACTGAAGCTTTCTTT.

V is TRBV30 and J is TRBJ1-2, with a tentative D call TRBD1 (5 bases). Between the trimmed V and J ends, which lost 7 bases and 6 bases, there was a span of 15 bases. The CDR3 loop spans 12 amino acids. CDR1 and CDR2 from the germline V gene are GTSNPN and SVGIG (reference sequence). The CDR3: CASTRQFHGYTF. The DNA for the CDR3 is TGTGCCTCCACACGACAGTTCCATGGCTACACCTTC.

V is TRBV5-5 and J is TRBJ1-1; D is uncertain. The CDR3 is 13 residues long. In germline, CDR1 is SGHKS, CDR2 YYEKEE (reference sequence). V lost 5 bases and J lost 0, with 8 bases in between. CDR3 DNA: TGTGCCAGCAGTCCTTACTTGAACACTGAAGCTTTCTTT. Its protein product is CASSPYLNTEAFF.

Here the CDR3 DNA reads TGTGCCAGTAAAATCCGGGGGACCGCAGGCAATCAGCCCCAGCATTTT. The encoded protein is CASKIRGTAGNQPQHF. The chain has TRBV19 and TRBJ1-5, with a weak D call TRBD1 (5 bases). Trimming cost V 7 bases and J 2 bases, with 18 bases left between them. The CDR3 covers 16 residues. The germline CDR1 and CDR2 sequences are LNHDA and SQIVND (reference sequence).